Shown below are 6 T cell receptor beta chains from a single sample sequenced in a study of vaccination and CD4 T cells after COVID-19. Scientists ran DNA taken from cultured CD4+ T cells through the Oncomine TCR Beta short-read assay for sequencing. From the PCR reads, TCRdb called clonotypes with MiXCR, one entry per CDR3 protein. This sample has approximately 12,000 distinct CDR3 sequences, with 40% to 60% found just once. Documented treatment: roughly nine-day PBMC culture with coronavirus spike peptide pools or control peptides (ViraFEST assay). For these receptors, no antigen is known. The sequenced material came from CD4+ T cells from blood, cultured in vitro. These receptors all stem from a human donor who had recovered from COVID-19.

The sample holds a few counts of this clonotype. CDR3 bases: TGTGCCAGCAGCTCCAGGGACGCGGCTGAAGCTTTCTTT. It codes for CASSSRDAAEAFF. The chain has TRBV7-2 and TRBJ1-1; tentative D call: TRBD1 (5 bases). The germline V gene has CDR1 SGHTA and CDR2 FQGNSA. The CDR3 covers 13 residues. The ends were cut back, 4 bases at V and 6 bases at J, with 12 bases in the middle. Full variable domain (rest looked up from reference TRBV7-2 and TRBJ1-1): GAGVSQSPSNKVTEKGKDVELRCDPISGHTALYWYRQSLGQGLEFLIYFQGNSAPDKSGLPSDRFSAERTGGSVSTLTIQRTQQEDSAVYLCASSSRDAAEAFFGQGTRLTVV.

This clonotype appeared a few times. The genes are TRBV20-1 and TRBJ2-2, with D possibly TRBD2 on 6 matching bases. Germline-derived CDR1 and CDR2 are DFQATT and SNEGSKA (reference sequence). V lost 5 bases, J lost 2 bases, and 12 bases lay in between. The CDR3 has 14 amino acids. The CDR3 reads CSARRGTNTGELFF. In DNA, the CDR3 is TGCAGTGCTCGACGGGGGACTAACACCGGGGAGCTGTTTTTT.

This clonotype was counted a few times. The V and J genes are TRBV27 and TRBJ2-2, with 7 bases fitting TRBD2. This CDR3 contains 15 residues. V gave up 2 bases and J gave up 3 bases; unmatched junction bases: 3. The germline gives CDR1 MNHEY, CDR2 SMNVEV (reference sequence). CDR3 loop: CASSLAGVDTGELFF. In DNA form, the CDR3 reads TGTGCCAGCAGTTTAGCGGGGGTAGACACCGGGGAGCTGTTTTTT.

V usage is TRBV20-1 and J usage is TRBJ2-3, with D tentatively TRBD2 (5 bases). V was cut by 6 bases and J by 2 bases, with 18 bases left in between. Germline CDR1 and CDR2: DFQATT and SNEGSKA (reference sequence). The CDR3 sequence is 15 residues long. The CDR3 DNA follows: TGCAGTGCCCTTATAGGGCGGGTTATCACAGATACGCAGTATTTT. It encodes CSALIGRVITDTQYF.

The chain recombines TRBV5-1 with TRBJ1-1; possibly TRBD1 for D (6 bases). Trimming pared 3 bases from V and 1 base from J, leaving 16 bases between. Germline V gives CDR1 SGHRS, CDR2 YFSETQ. This CDR3 spans 16 amino acids. CDR3 sequence: CASSSDLAGANTEAFF. CDR3 nucleotides: TGCGCCAGCAGCTCGGACCTGGCAGGGGCGAACACTGAAGCTTTCTTT. Full variable domain (outside the CDR3, taken from reference TRBV5-1 and TRBJ1-1): KAGVTQTPRYLIKTRGQQVTLSCSPISGHRSVSWYQQTPGQGLQFLFEYFSETQRNKGNFPGRFSGRQFSNSRSEMNVSTLELGDSALYLCASSSDLAGANTEAFFGQGTRLTVV.

This clonotype was seen a handful of times. The rearrangement joins TRBV11-3 to TRBJ2-7; weak D call: TRBD2 (6 bases). The germline V and J ends were trimmed by 3 bases and 3 bases, with 15 bases remaining between them. The germline V gene encodes CDR1 SGHNT and CDR2 YENEEA. The CDR3 runs 15 residues. The CDR3 DNA reads TGTGCCAGCAGCTTTGGGGGGTGGGACCGCTACGAGCAGTACTTC. This encodes CASSFGGWDRYEQYF.